The 9 T cell receptor beta chains presented below share a single source sample, sequenced in a study of cytomegalovirus exposure and HLA in healthy donors. PCR involved 60 Vbeta and 13 Jbeta primers. Profiling relied on immunoSEQ multiplex PCR, and the TCRdb table lists in-frame clones only, not all of them. The repertoire table contains approximately 80,000 clones. Sequences were obtained from PBMCs. These receptors originate from a man in his late teens or twenties in good health and CMV-seropositive.

The chain has TRBV19 and TRBJ2-7, with TRBD1 matching over 7 bases. The trim removed 5 bases at V and 2 bases at J, leaving 6 bases unmatched. The germline V gene has CDR1 LNHDA and CDR2 SQIVND (reference sequence). The CDR3 sequence is 14 residues long. The DNA for the CDR3 is TGTGCCAGTAGTCCCCGGGACAGCGCCTACGAGCAGTACTTC. This translates into CASSPRDSAYEQYF.

The chain is built from TRBV29-1 and TRBJ2-3; weak D call: TRBD1 (6 bases). Between the trimmed V and J ends, which lost 2 bases and 0 bases, there was a span of 15 bases. Germline CDR1 SQVTM, CDR2 ANQGSEA. CDR3 size: 16 residues. In DNA form, the CDR3 reads TGCAGCGTTGAATCATCGACAGGAGATAGCACAGATACGCAGTATTTT. This codes for CSVESSTGDSTDTQYF.

The J gene is TRBJ1-6, the V gene TRBV11-2; D not certain. CDR1 is SGHAT and CDR2 is FQNNGV in the germline V gene. Deletions cut 2 bases from V and 6 bases from J, with 11 bases between. The CDR3 has 15 amino acids. DNA of the CDR3: TGTGCCAGCAGCTTATCAGAGAGGTCTAATTCACCCCTCCACTTT. Translated: CASSLSERSNSPLHF.

The V call is TRBV6-1, the J call TRBJ1-4; D unclear. Germline CDR1 is MNHNS and CDR2 is SASEGT. CDR3 length equals 13 residues. The V end lost 5 bases, the J end lost 8 bases, and 12 bases lay between the germline ends. The DNA of the CDR3 is TGTGCCAGCAGTAGGCGACGGGAGGAAAAACTGTTTTTT. Protein product: CASSRRREEKLFF.

J is TRBJ2-2 and V is TRBV7-8, with D tentatively TRBD1 (5 bases). The V end was cut by 1 base, the J end by 5 bases, with 14 bases between. Germline V gene data show CDR1 as SGHVS and CDR2 as FQNEAQ. The CDR3 is 16 amino acids. The CDR3 DNA is TGTGCCAGCAGCTTAGATTTCTCAGGGCGGACCGGGGAGCTGTTTTTT. Protein: CASSLDFSGRTGELFF. The whole variable domain, filled in from reference TRBV7-8 and TRBJ2-2, reads GAGVSQSPRYKVAKRGQDVALRCDPISGHVSLFWYQQALGQGPEFLTYFQNEAQLDKSGLPSDRFFAERPEGSVSTLKIQRTQQEDSAVYLCASSLDFSGRTGELFFGEGSRLTVL.

The chain carries TRBV18 and TRBJ1-5, with D unclear. This CDR3 region has 13 residues. The germline V gene encodes CDR1 KGHSH and CDR2 LQKENI. Trimming shortened V by 5 bases and J by 3 bases, and 8 bases separated the two germline ends. The CDR3 DNA sequence: TGTGCCAGCTCATCCAGTCACAATCAGCCCCAGCATTTT. Protein product: CASSSSHNQPQHF.

The rearrangement links TRBV6-1 to TRBJ1-4, with 9 bases lining up with TRBD1. In germline, CDR1 is MNHNS, CDR2 SASEGT. Trimming cost V 8 bases and J 5 bases; bases outside gene matches: 6. The CDR3 is made up of 14 amino acids. The DNA for the CDR3 is TGTGCCAGCTCCCTCGGGACAGGGAATGAAAAACTGTTTTTT. Translated: CASSLGTGNEKLFF.

V usage is TRBV27 and J usage is TRBJ2-7, with 8 bases matching TRBD1. V lost 6 bases, J lost 7 bases, and 17 bases stayed unmatched. Germline V gives CDR1 MNHEY, CDR2 SMNVEV (reference sequence). The CDR3 sequence is 16 residues long. The CDR3 loop reads CASSPSQGASWGEQYF. In DNA, the CDR3 is TGTGCCAGCAGCCCGTCCCAGGGGGCATCCTGGGGGGAGCAGTACTTC.

This chain joins TRBV11-3 and TRBJ2-1; D gene unclear. V shed 1 base and J shed 4 bases, with 8 bases lying between them. CDR1 and CDR2 (germline): SGHNT, YENEEA. The CDR3 has 14 amino acids. For the CDR3, the DNA is TGTGCCAGCAGCTTAGGTGCGGTTTACAATGAGCAGTTCTTC. Encoded protein: CASSLGAVYNEQFF.